One T cell receptor beta chain is described in this entry. Assay: immunoSEQ multiplex PCR; the TCRdb copy retains only in-frame clones and omits some. Of about 160,000 clones in the sample, approximately 81% are singletons; the top ten hold 15% to 20%. Participants came from under 30 US areas, aged roughly 18 to 95 years. Assignment of participants to cohorts was predicated upon participant-reported clinical history. The data were obtained in a study of blood T cell repertoires in COVID-19. About the research overall: The United States, Italy and Spain were the sources of the acute and convalescent COVID-19 samples. T cells, B-cell-depleted T cells, or PBMCs supplied cDNA or gDNA.

The sequencing sample was made of PBMCs or T cells enriched from blood (not recorded which). The sequence was collected from a man aged 55-75 years who had recovered from COVID-19.

For the CDR3, the DNA is TGTGCCACCAGTGATCCCAAGACTAGCGGGGGGGCCTGGACCGGGGAGCTGTTTTTT. It encodes CATSDPKTSGGAWTGELFF. This chain joins TRBV24-1 and TRBJ2-2; 14 nucleotides match TRBD2. V gave up 3 bases and J gave up 5 bases; unmatched junction bases: 10. This CDR3 is built from 19 residues. Germline-derived CDR1 and CDR2 are KGHDR and SFDVKD.